This T cell receptor (beta chain) was documented in a study of glioma-infiltrating T cells after dendritic cell vaccination. Per the germline V gene, CDR1 is SGHRS and CDR2 is YFSETQ. The V gene end was trimmed by 0 bases and the J gene end by 1 base; junction bases not matched to a gene: 2. This CDR3 spans 16 amino acids. The data were produced by immunoSEQ multiplex PCR, yet TCRdb's version contains in-frame clones alone and is incomplete. The data show about 92,000 clones, 85% to 90% seen once. This clone was seen only a few times. The material was blood, obtained before dendritic cell vaccination. This chain connects TRBV5-1 to TRBJ2-5; 11 bases agree with TRBD2. The source is a human donor with glioblastoma. CDR3 sequence: CASSLEGLAAQETQYF. For the CDR3, the DNA is TGCGCCAGCAGCTTGGAGGGACTAGCGGCCCAAGAGACCCAGTACTTC.